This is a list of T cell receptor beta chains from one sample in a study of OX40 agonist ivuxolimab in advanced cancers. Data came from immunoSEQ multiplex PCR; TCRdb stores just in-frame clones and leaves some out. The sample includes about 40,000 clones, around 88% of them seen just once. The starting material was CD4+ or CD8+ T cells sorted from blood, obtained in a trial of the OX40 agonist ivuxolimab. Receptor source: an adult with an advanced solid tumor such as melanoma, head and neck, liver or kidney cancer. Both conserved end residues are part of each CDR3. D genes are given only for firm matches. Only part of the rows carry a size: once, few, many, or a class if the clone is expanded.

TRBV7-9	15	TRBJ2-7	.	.	TGTGCCAGCAGCCAAGGGCCTGACAGGAAGTACGAGCAGTACTTC	CASSQGPDRKYEQYF
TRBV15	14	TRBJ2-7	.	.	TGTGCCACCAGCAGAGGACGGGTTACCTTCGAGCAGTACTTC	CATSRGRVTFEQYF
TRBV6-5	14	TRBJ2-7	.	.	TGTGCCAGCAGGAACATACAGGGAAACTACGAGCAGTACTTC	CASRNIQGNYEQYF
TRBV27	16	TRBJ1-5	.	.	TGTGCCAGCAGTTTATATTGGGAAATTAGCAATCAGCCCCAGCATTTT	CASSLYWEISNQPQHF
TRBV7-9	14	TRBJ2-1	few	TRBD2	TGTGCCAGCAGCTTTTCTAGCGGAAGAAATGAGCAGTTCTTC	CASSFSSGRNEQFF
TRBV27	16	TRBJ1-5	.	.	TGTGCCAGCAGTTTATATTCCGGAGCAGGCAGGCAGCCCCAGCATTTT	CASSLYSGAGRQPQHF
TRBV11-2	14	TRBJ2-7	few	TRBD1	TGTGCCAGCAGCTTAGTACAGGGGATGGACGAGCAGTACTTC	CASSLVQGMDEQYF
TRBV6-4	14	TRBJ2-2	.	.	TGTGCCAGCAGTGAAGGGGAAAACACCGGGGAGCTGTTTTTT	CASSEGENTGELFF
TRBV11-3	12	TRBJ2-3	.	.	TGTGCCAGCTCGGGGGAAACAGATACGCAGTATTTT	CASSGETDTQYF
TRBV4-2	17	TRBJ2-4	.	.	TGTGCCAGCAGCCAAGACGTAGGGAGCTGGACCAAAAACATTCAGTACTTC	CASSQDVGSWTKNIQYF
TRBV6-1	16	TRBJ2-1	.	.	TGTGCCAGCAGTGCTCCGGGCCTACCGAACAACAATGAGCAGTTCTTC	CASSAPGLPNNNEQFF
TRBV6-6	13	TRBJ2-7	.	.	TGTGCCAGCAGTTACTCGAACGGAGTGGAGCAGTACTTC	CASSYSNGVEQYF
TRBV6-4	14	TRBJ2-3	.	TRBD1	TGTGCCAGCAGTGACGGGACAGACACAGATACGCAGTATTTT	CASSDGTDTDTQYF
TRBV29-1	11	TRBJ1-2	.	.	TGCAGCCTGGACAGAGACTATGGCTACACCTTC	CSLDRDYGYTF
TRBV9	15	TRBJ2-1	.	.	TGTGCCAGCAGCGTAGACGGGACGGACTTCGATGAGCAGTTCTTC	CASSVDGTDFDEQFF
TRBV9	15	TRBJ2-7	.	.	TGTGCCAGCAGCGGAGGGGGGGACTATAGCTACGAGCAGTACTTC	CASSGGGDYSYEQYF
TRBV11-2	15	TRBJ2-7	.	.	TGTGCCAGCAGCCATTTGGGAGGGGGCGGATACGAGCAGTACTTC	CASSHLGGGGYEQYF
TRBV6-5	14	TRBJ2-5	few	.	TGTGCCAGCAGTTACTCGGGACTTGAAGAGACCCAGTACTTC	CASSYSGLEETQYF
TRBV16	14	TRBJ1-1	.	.	TGTGCCAGCAGCCAAAGTTCTCGGGGAACTGAAGCTTTCTTT	CASSQSSRGTEAFF
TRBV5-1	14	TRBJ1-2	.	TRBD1	TGCGCCAGCAGCATCCGGGACAGGGTGTATGGCTACACCTTC	CASSIRDRVYGYTF
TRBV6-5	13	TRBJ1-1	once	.	TGTGCCAGCAGTTACTCGCGACTATCTGAAGCTTTCTTT	CASSYSRLSEAFF
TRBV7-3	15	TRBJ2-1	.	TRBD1	TGTGCCAGCAGCTTGGCCGGGACAGGGAACAATGAGCAGTTCTTC	CASSLAGTGNNEQFF
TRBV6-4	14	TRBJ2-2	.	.	TGTGCCAGCCATTCAGACCCCGAGCCCGGGGAGCTGTTTTTT	CASHSDPEPGELFF
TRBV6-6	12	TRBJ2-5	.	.	TGTGCCAGCAGTCCCCTGGCAGAGACCCAGTACTTC	CASSPLAETQYF
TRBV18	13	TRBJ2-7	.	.	TGTGCCAGCTCACCACCGGGGGGCCACGAGCAGTACTTC	CASSPPGGHEQYF
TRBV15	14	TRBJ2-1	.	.	TGTGCCACCAGTCCTATCCTACAGGGAAGTGAGCAGTTCTTC	CATSPILQGSEQFF
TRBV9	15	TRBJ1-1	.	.	TGTGCCAGCAGCGTAGAAGGACGGAGGAACACTGAAGCTTTCTTT	CASSVEGRRNTEAFF
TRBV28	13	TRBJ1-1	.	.	TGTGCCAGCAGTTTAGTGGTGAACACTGAAGCTTTCTTT	CASSLVVNTEAFF
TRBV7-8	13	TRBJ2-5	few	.	TGTGCCAGCAGCTTTGAGGATCAAGAGACCCAGTACTTC	CASSFEDQETQYF
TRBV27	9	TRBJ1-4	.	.	TGTGCCAGAACGCGAAAACTGTTTTTT	CARTRKLFF
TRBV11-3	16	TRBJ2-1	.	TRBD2	TGTGCCAGCAGCCTCCGGACTAGCGGGAGCAACAATGAGCAGTTCTTC	CASSLRTSGSNNEQFF